These T cell receptor beta chains were read from a single sample in a study of OX40 agonist ivuxolimab in advanced cancers. Assay used: immunoSEQ multiplex PCR; TCRdb lists only in-frame clones, some missing. The repertoire holds roughly 61,000 clones, with just over 90% as singletons. The sample was CD4+ or CD8+ T cells sorted from blood, taken in a trial of the OX40 agonist ivuxolimab. The receptor set was obtained from an adult with an advanced solid tumor such as melanoma, head and neck, liver or kidney cancer. CDR3s include the opening cysteine and the closing phenylalanine or tryptophan. The D gene is left open where the match is weak. Clone size is stated in some rows and not others, as once, few, many or a class when expanded.

d_call	j_call	v_call	clone_size	cdr3_aa	cdr3_nt
TRBD2	TRBJ2-1	TRBV7-2	NA	CASSFGGANEQFF	TGTGCCAGCAGCTTCGGGGGGGCCAATGAGCAGTTCTTC
TRBD2	TRBJ2-3	TRBV13	NA	CASSGPSGVTDTQYF	TGTGCCAGCAGCGGACCTAGCGGGGTCACAGATACGCAGTATTTT
NA	TRBJ1-3	TRBV5-6	once	CASSFGGGLSGNTIYF	TGTGCCAGCAGCTTCGGCGGGGGGCTTTCCGGAAACACCATATATTTT
TRBD2	TRBJ2-5	TRBV7-2	NA	CASSWTSGGEETQYF	TGTGCCAGCAGTTGGACTAGCGGGGGGGAAGAGACCCAGTACTTC
NA	TRBJ1-6	TRBV6-1	NA	CASSDLAGGNSPLHF	TGTGCCAGCAGTGACCTAGCGGGGGGGAATTCACCCCTCCACTTT
NA	TRBJ2-1	TRBV11-2	once	CASSINGGSSYNEQFF	TGTGCCAGCAGTATCAACGGGGGCAGCTCCTACAATGAGCAGTTCTTC
NA	TRBJ2-1	TRBV28	NA	CASSFRGDNEQFF	TGTGCCAGCAGTTTTCGAGGGGACAATGAGCAGTTCTTC
NA	TRBJ2-3	TRBV2	NA	CASPSSDGTDTQYF	TGTGCCAGTCCGAGTTCTGACGGTACAGATACGCAGTATTTT
NA	TRBJ1-1	TRBV7-9	NA	CVSSTPSDGNTEAFF	TGTGTCAGCAGCACCCCGTCGGATGGCAACACTGAAGCTTTCTTT
NA	TRBJ2-7	TRBV10-3	NA	CATTTGSDEQYF	TGTGCCACAACTACAGGGTCCGACGAGCAGTACTTC
NA	TRBJ1-6	TRBV7-3	NA	CASSLGGAANSPLHF	TGTGCCAGCAGCTTAGGGGGGGCGGCTAATTCACCCCTCCACTTT
NA	TRBJ1-3	TRBV10-2	once	CASSESGGAHKGNTIYF	TGCGCCAGCAGTGAGTCGGGGGGGGCGCACAAAGGAAACACCATATATTTT
TRBD1	TRBJ1-2	TRBV5-4	NA	CASTPRDAGGEEDNYGYTF	TGTGCCAGCACCCCAAGGGACGCAGGGGGCGAAGAGGATAACTATGGCTACACCTTC
TRBD1	TRBJ2-7	TRBV5-5	once	CASSGGQGLAYEQYF	TGTGCCAGCAGCGGTGGACAGGGGCTAGCCTACGAGCAGTACTTC
NA	TRBJ1-1	TRBV5-6	once	CASSLGGVAFF	TGTGCCAGCAGCTTGGGAGGGGTAGCTTTCTTT
TRBD1	TRBJ2-1	TRBV11-2	NA	CASSLRTGINNEQFF	TGTGCCAGCAGCTTGAGGACAGGGATCAACAATGAGCAGTTCTTC
NA	TRBJ2-3	TRBV10-1	once	CASSESREGTQYF	TGCGCCAGCAGTGAGTCCAGGGAAGGTACGCAGTATTTT
TRBD1	TRBJ2-7	TRBV5-5	NA	CASSSTGSSYEQYF	TGTGCCAGCAGCTCGACAGGGAGCTCCTACGAGCAGTACTTC
NA	TRBJ1-4	TRBV6-5	NA	CASSYSGQSEKLFF	TGTGCCAGCAGTTACTCGGGCCAAAGTGAAAAACTGTTTTTT
NA	TRBJ1-1	TRBV11-2	NA	CASSLGSNTEAFF	TGTGCCAGCAGCCTGGGCTCGAACACTGAAGCTTTCTTT
TRBD1	TRBJ2-3	TRBV6-1	NA	CASSSDDREIDTQYF	TGTGCCAGCAGTTCCGATGACAGGGAGATAGATACGCAGTATTTT
NA	TRBJ2-2	TRBV29-1	NA	CSVYPPGQENTGELFF	TGCAGCGTTTACCCACCGGGACAAGAGAACACCGGGGAGCTGTTTTTT
TRBD1	TRBJ1-5	TRBV27	NA	CASSDGQGYQPQHF	TGTGCCAGCAGTGATGGACAGGGGTATCAGCCCCAGCATTTT
NA	TRBJ1-1	TRBV13	once	CASSLEYTEAFF	TGTGCCAGCAGCTTAGAGTACACTGAAGCTTTCTTT
TRBD1	TRBJ2-5	TRBV11-1	NA	CASSWSMDRGEETQYF	TGTGCCAGCAGCTGGTCCATGGACAGGGGTGAAGAGACCCAGTACTTC
NA	TRBJ2-3	TRBV9	NA	CASSTTEDTQYF	TGTGCCAGCAGCACAACGGAGGATACGCAGTATTTT
NA	TRBJ1-5	TRBV1	NA	CTSNGGDRGHQPQHF	TGCACCAGCAACGGGGGGGACAGGGGGCATCAGCCCCAGCATTTT
TRBD1	TRBJ1-3	TRBV6-5	NA	CASSPGTGGNTIYF	TGTGCCAGCAGCCCCGGGACAGGTGGAAACACCATATATTTT
NA	TRBJ2-1	TRBV11-3	NA	CASSPRTDSSYNEQFF	TGTGCCAGCAGCCCGAGGACAGATAGCTCCTACAATGAGCAGTTCTTC
NA	TRBJ1-5	TRBV7-9	once	CASSLGSYDNQPQHF	TGTGCCAGCAGCCTAGGGTCATATGACAATCAGCCCCAGCATTTT
NA	TRBJ1-1	TRBV27	medium-sized	CASSADRNTEAFF	TGTGCCAGCAGTGCTGACAGGAACACTGAAGCTTTCTTT
NA	TRBJ2-7	TRBV6-1	NA	CASSLTSLVEQYF	TGTGCCAGCAGTCTCACTAGTCTCGTCGAGCAGTACTTC
TRBD2	TRBJ2-1	TRBV27	NA	CASSLGTSGANEQFF	TGTGCCAGCAGTTTGGGGACTAGCGGGGCGAATGAGCAGTTCTTC
TRBD1	TRBJ1-3	TRBV5-3	NA	CARRQQGSISGNTIYF	TGTGCCAGAAGGCAACAGGGGAGCATCTCTGGAAACACCATATATTTT
TRBD1	TRBJ1-1	TRBV5-1	NA	CASSWGGGSEAFF	TGCGCCAGCAGCTGGGGAGGGGGCTCTGAAGCTTTCTTT
NA	TRBJ1-1	TRBV19	once	CASSIRSPPNTEAFF	TGTGCCAGTAGTATTCGGTCGCCTCCGAACACTGAAGCTTTCTTT
NA	TRBJ2-7	TRBV15	NA	CATSSGGAGSYEQYF	TGTGCCACCAGCAGCGGAGGGGCGGGATCCTACGAGCAGTACTTC
TRBD1	TRBJ2-3	TRBV9	NA	CASSAGDRVIDTQYF	TGTGCCAGCAGCGCGGGGGACAGGGTCATAGATACGCAGTATTTT
TRBD2	TRBJ2-7	TRBV13	NA	CASSARLAGSYEQYF	TGTGCCAGCAGCGCCCGACTAGCGGGGTCCTACGAGCAGTACTTC
NA	TRBJ2-3	TRBV5-6	NA	CASSFRTPDTQYF	TGTGCCAGCAGCTTTCGGACCCCCGATACGCAGTATTTT
NA	TRBJ1-1	TRBV5-1	NA	CASSLGRLDTEAFF	TGCGCCAGCAGTCTCGGGCGACTAGACACTGAAGCTTTCTTT
NA	TRBJ1-2	TRBV11-2	NA	CASSLGANYGYTF	TGTGCCAGCAGCTTAGGTGCTAACTATGGCTACACCTTC
NA	TRBJ2-1	TRBV7-9	NA	CASSNSSYNEQFF	TGTGCCAGCAGCAATAGCTCCTACAATGAGCAGTTCTTC
NA	TRBJ2-1	TRBV9	NA	CASSVTGRFDEQFF	TGTGCCAGCAGTGTGACAGGAAGGTTCGATGAGCAGTTCTTC
NA	TRBJ2-3	TRBV11-3	NA	CASSLGADTQYF	TGTGCCAGCAGCTTAGGGGCAGATACGCAGTATTTT
TRBD2	TRBJ2-1	TRBV25-1	NA	CASSDFISGYYNEQFF	TGTGCCAGCAGTGATTTCATTAGCGGGTATTACAATGAGCAGTTCTTC
NA	TRBJ2-7	TRBV27	NA	CASSLANWQYF	TGTGCCAGCAGCTTAGCAAATTGGCAGTACTTC
TRBD1	TRBJ1-4	TRBV7-9	NA	CASSLGVGQGSEKLFF	TGTGCCAGCAGCTTAGGAGTCGGACAGGGCAGTGAAAAACTGTTTTTT
NA	TRBJ1-4	TRBV30	NA	CAWSVEGWKLFF	TGTGCCTGGAGTGTCGAGGGATGGAAACTGTTTTTT
NA	TRBJ2-3	TRBV27	NA	CASSLSGVTDTQYF	TGTGCCAGCAGTTTATCGGGGGTCACAGATACGCAGTATTTT
NA	TRBJ2-5	TRBV13	NA	CASSLGASRETQYF	TGTGCCAGCAGCTTAGGGGCCAGCAGGGAGACCCAGTACTTC
NA	TRBJ2-7	TRBV4-2	once	CASSQDLGQGLYF	TGTGCCAGCAGCCAAGATTTAGGGCAGGGGCTGTACTTC
TRBD2	TRBJ2-5	TRBV5-1	NA	CASSLAFTSGQETQYF	TGCGCCAGCAGCTTGGCCTTCACTAGCGGACAAGAGACCCAGTACTTC